The source of this TCR beta chain is a study of cytomegalovirus exposure and HLA in healthy donors (dated by TCRdb to between 2016 and 2019). Background for the entire study: According to an earlier analysis of 587 of the donors, some 180 million T cells yielded some 120 million unique TCR beta sequences and around 300 Gb of sequence data. An early release covering over 500 HLA-typed donors comprised roughly 300 gigabases of sequencing data and about 90 million unique TCR sequences. Of the 300 to 500 genotyped donors, 75% to 85% were placed in the genetic ancestry cluster associated with self-reported Caucasian donors. The study aimed to test whether cataloging public T cell receptors could reveal signatures of past pathogen exposure. The T cell repertoires of some 700 subjects were profiled by immunosequencing and related to cytomegalovirus serostatus. A separate validation cohort of 100 to 150 different subjects was used in addition to the approximately 670-subject first cohort. The study combined high-throughput TCR immunosequencing, statistical association of individual TCRs with disease status, and machine learning to predict cytomegalovirus infection status. A later analysis re-examined previously published TCR beta repertoires from about 670 donors and added high-resolution HLA genotyping to investigate patterns of TCR occurrence. In the later analysis, no new phenotypic data were used to find candidate immune exposures; instead, reliance was placed on TCR beta sequences and their occurrence across donors. To decide whether each TCR beta V gene segment behaved as functional or pseudogenic, an earlier analysis of approximately 590 of the donors relied on high-throughput TCR beta sequencing. Alongside the repertoire data, information on donor age, sex, ethnicity and CMV serostatus was compiled. A later genetic analysis used genome-wide SNP genotypes for about 60% of the roughly 670 donors, treating that subset as a discovery cohort. Every repertoire in the discovery cohort had been generated on one and the same sequencing platform. HLA typing included class I and class II loci at four-digit resolution. The number of typed donors differed by locus: about 620-640 for A, B, C, DRB1 and DQB1; 500 to 550 for DQA1; over 600 for DPA1; and around 450 for DPB1. Because of strong linkage in the cohort, roughly five DR-DQ haplotypes were treated as single units for association and clustering. Among some 400 genotyped donors of the cohort, an average of around 240,000 unique TCR beta nucleotide sequences were sequenced per donor, around 18% of them non-productive. The study at large found these results: The sequencing pipeline was judged likely to have produced a cluster of highly shared sequence variants as a technical artifact. According to a later analysis, parvovirus B19, influenza, CMV and Epstein-Barr virus appeared linked to several top co-occurrence clusters. The authors suggested that the approach could potentially be generalized to other disease states and immunological phenotypes. According to a later genetic analysis, donors in an Asian-associated ancestry cluster had fewer N-insertions in productive TCRs than the roughly 700-donor mean. In vitro tests confirmed that a few of the cytomegalovirus-associated TCR beta chains recognize cytomegalovirus antigens. Most TCR sequences were seen in very few donors, while some public TCRs were found in many individuals. Compared with equally common non-associated chains, HLA-associated TCR beta chains in a later analysis were more clonally expanded and had lower generation probabilities. The earlier analysis of 587 of the donors excluded approximately 15 rarely observed V segments, including chromosome 9 orphons, because counts were too low. Correlated functional status among segregating V segments might be attributable to linkage disequilibrium, but an unknown experimental factor could not be ruled out. A later analysis associated 15,000 to 20,000 TCR beta sequences with specific HLA alleles at a false discovery rate of 0.05. Only TCR beta chains were sequenced in this cohort, and the absence of alpha or paired-chain data limited detectable features. An association between a missense DCLRE1C variant and V-gene and J-gene trimming of TCR beta chains was found in a later genetic analysis and replicated in an independent cohort. HLA typing was unavailable for some donors at each locus, so association tests used only the typed subset. In a later analysis, TCR association rates were found to vary across HLA loci, with the most associated TCRs seen for DRB1 alleles and the fewest for HLA-C alleles. The presence/absence analyses assumed that sequencing depth was roughly uniform across donors, and that assumption may not be true. In an earlier analysis of several hundred of the donors, most TCR beta V segments were observed in productive rearrangements about 90% or about 30% of the time, broadly matching IMGT annotations. Strong co-occurrence of HLA alleles, especially DR and DQ, made assigning TCR associations to individual alleles difficult. The only immune exposure information available for the cohort was CMV serostatus. Most CMV-associated TCR beta chains appeared to be HLA-restricted in a later analysis, and the HLA associations seemed to be driven largely by CMV exposure. The classifier was reported to diagnose cytomegalovirus status with high specificity and sensitivity in both the original and validation cohorts. A further reported finding was that TCR beta sequences accurately predicted the HLA-A and HLA-B alleles for most subjects in the first cohort. In the study, approximately 160 TCR beta chains were listed as associated with cytomegalovirus. Some IMGT-functional V segments, including TRBV6-2 and TRBV6-3, could not be distinguished by the 87-base-pair reads and were therefore excluded.

Receptor amplification or capture employed the immunoSEQ multiplex PCR assay. A mixture of 60 forward primers for TCR Vbeta segments and 13 reverse primers for TCR Jbeta segments was used in the multiplex PCR. A multiplex PCR assay on genomic DNA amplified the CDR3 region of rearranged TCR beta genes. The amplified TCR beta libraries were sequenced on the Illumina HiSeq System as 87-base-pair reads. The authors' analysis ran thus. Across the 640 or so repertoires, a later analysis counted some 81 million unique TCR beta chains, 9 million to 14 million of which were shared by at least two donors. A nearest-neighbor algorithm error-corrected the raw reads and collapsed the reads into unique sequences, merging closely related sequences to remove PCR and sequencing errors. V, D and J gene segments were assigned by aligning CDR3 sequences to IMGT reference sequences. For a sequence to be retained, a match of at least six nucleotides to both a V gene segment and a J gene segment was required. A rearrangement was called productive if the CDR3 had no stop codons and remained in frame with V and J, and every other rearrangement was called non-productive. Following IMGT convention, CDR3 was defined as the stretch from the second conserved V-encoded cysteine up to the conserved J-encoded phenylalanine. In an earlier analysis of more than 550 of the donors, sequences lacking an unambiguous match to a single V gene segment were excluded. In an earlier analysis of almost 600 of the donors, a V segment was called functional when productive rearrangements were above 56.7%, and segregating when the standard deviation between donors exceeded 5%. To diagnose cytomegalovirus status from the catalog of TCR beta chain sequences, a statistical classification framework was built. In a later analysis, V and J genes were assigned by comparing TCR nucleotide sequences against IMGT/GENE-DB human TR gene sequences. In a later analysis, CDR3 sequences and most-parsimonious VDJ recombination scenarios were assigned using the TCRdist pipeline. In a later analysis, each TCR beta chain was defined by its CDR3 amino acid sequence together with its V-gene family, and reads lacking a unique V-gene family were excluded. To address suspected cross-contamination and a sequencing artifact, a later analysis removed roughly 580 highly shared, low-generation-probability nucleotide sequences. A later analysis calculated a clonal expansion index for each public chain from normalized within-repertoire ranks of inferred template counts. A later analysis computed generation probabilities with a VDJ recombination model fitted to out-of-frame rearrangements, and checked the results against IGoR. A later analysis scored TCR-TCR, TCR-HLA and TCR-CMV co-occurrence with hypergeometric tests, applying a repertoire-size bias correction to TCR pairs. In a later analysis, false discovery rates were estimated by permuting HLA or CMV assignments 20 times. In a later analysis, co-occurring TCRs were grouped using DBSCAN, with TCRdist sequence similarity added in when clustering inside HLA-allele-positive subsets. Co-occurrence clustering excluded repertoires with fewer than 30,000 or more than 120,000 public chains, plus five with anomalous nucleotide sharing. TCRdb obtained this table from immuneACCESS and retained in-frame rearrangements with V and J assigned. These tables miss some clones; where compared with another copy, unresolved V genes account for less than half of the shortfall, and the remainder is unexplained. V and J calls and clone size are those listed in that table; D and trimming were worked out from the DNA. Within this sample are tens of thousands of clones, with about 78% of them counted one time only. Jointly, the top ten make up 4.5% to 7% of the sample.

For this clone: It lacks a known antigen. Per-base qualities were not stored, and no clone one base away is much larger.

The cohort comprised 666 healthy bone marrow donors. At the time of sampling, all cohort members were nominally healthy, though unrecorded immune exposures were likely present. The donor tested CMV seropositive and was one of the 289 seropositive cohort members. A peripheral blood sample was collected from each donor, and TCR beta sequencing was performed on peripheral blood mononuclear cells. The Qiagen DNeasy Blood Extraction Kit was used to extract genomic DNA from the blood cell samples. The CDR3 starts with the cysteine, ends with the phenylalanine, and has 15 residues. The read is trimmed to its CDR3 DNA, 45 bases read in frame from base 1. Here V drops 5 bases and J drops 3 bases, and the junction holds 6 bases not matched to any gene. CDR1 and CDR2 are read off the germline V gene as MDHEN and SYDVKM.

The receptor chain draws on TRBV28 and TRBJ1-4, with 7 middle bases fitting TRBD1. Sequencing input: PBMCs. The source is a male donor in good health and CMV-seropositive. CDR3 sequence: CASSKTGLANEKLFF. At the DNA level, the sequence is TGTGCCAGCAGTAAGACAGGGTTGGCTAATGAAAAACTGTTTTTT. Extended through the reference TRBV28 and TRBJ1-4 proteins, this CDR3 yields the full variable domain: DVKVTQSSRYLVKRTGEKVFLECVQDMDHENMFWYRQDPGLGLRLIYFSYDVKMKEKGDIPEGYSVSREKKERFSLILESASTNQTSMYLCASSKTGLANEKLFFGSGTQLSVL.